A single sample is the source of the 4 T cell receptor beta chains below, sequenced in a study of OX40 agonist ivuxolimab in advanced cancers. Assay used: immunoSEQ multiplex PCR; TCRdb lists only in-frame clones, some missing. The sample lists 55,000 to 70,000 clones; about 93% were seen once. Sequenced here: CD4+ or CD8+ T cells sorted from blood, sampled in a trial of the OX40 agonist ivuxolimab. The receptor set was obtained from an adult with an advanced solid tumor such as melanoma, head and neck, liver or kidney cancer.

The DNA of the CDR3 is TGTGCCAGTAGTATAGATTTCGGCGGGGTGGCAGATACGCAGTATTTT. Amino acids: CASSIDFGGVADTQYF. The rearrangement joins TRBV19 to TRBJ2-3; possible D gene TRBD2, 6 bases. Germline V gene sequence: CDR1 LNHDA, CDR2 SQIVND (reference sequence). The CDR3 loop spans 16 amino acids. V lost 0 bases and J 4 bases, leaving 14 bases between the germline ends. The complete variable domain, with remaining parts taken from reference TRBV19 and TRBJ2-3, reads DGGITQSPKYLFRKEGQNVTLSCEQNLNHDAMYWYRQDPGQGLRLIYYSQIVNDFQKGDIAEGYSVSREKKESFPLTVTSAQKNPTAFYLCASSIDFGGVADTQYFGPGTRLTVL.

The J gene is TRBJ2-7, the V gene TRBV4-1, with 11 positions matching TRBD1. The CDR3 loop spans 14 amino acids. The germline V gene has CDR1 MGHRA and CDR2 YSYEKL. Germline trimming cut 4 bases from V and 5 bases from J; bases unmatched to any gene: 4. The CDR3 sequence is CASSRGQGADEQYF. The CDR3 DNA reads TGCGCCAGCAGCCGAGGACAGGGGGCCGACGAGCAGTACTTC.

The chain links TRBV10-1 to TRBJ2-2; D gene unclear. CDR1 and CDR2 (germline): WNHNN, SYGVQD (reference sequence). CDR3 length equals 13 residues. V was cut by 2 bases and J by 5 bases, with 6 bases left in between. The CDR3 DNA reads as TGCGCCAGCAGTGAGACTCTTACCGGGGAGCTGTTTTTT. Residues: CASSETLTGELFF.

V gene TRBV4-1 combines with J gene TRBJ1-3; TRBD1 is a possible D gene (6 bases). CDR3 length: 15 amino acids. Germline CDR1 MGHRA, CDR2 YSYEKL. The ends were cut back, 1 base at V and 7 bases at J, with 14 bases in the middle. The CDR3, as DNA: TGCGCCAGCAGCCAAGGGGCCGGGGGCGCGAACACCATATATTTT. It yields the protein CASSQGAGGANTIYF.